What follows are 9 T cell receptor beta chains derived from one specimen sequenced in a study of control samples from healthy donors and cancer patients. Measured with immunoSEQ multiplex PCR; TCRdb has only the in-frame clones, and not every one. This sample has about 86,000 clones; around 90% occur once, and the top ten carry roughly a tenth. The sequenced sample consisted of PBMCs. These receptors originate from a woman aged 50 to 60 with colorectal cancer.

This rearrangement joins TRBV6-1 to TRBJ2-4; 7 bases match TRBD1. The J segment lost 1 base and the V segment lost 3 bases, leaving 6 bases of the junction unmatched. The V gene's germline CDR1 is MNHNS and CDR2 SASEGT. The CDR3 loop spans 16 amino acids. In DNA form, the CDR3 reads TGTGCCAGCAGTGACTACAGGGGCAGGGCCAAAAACATTCAGTACTTC. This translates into CASSDYRGRAKNIQYF.

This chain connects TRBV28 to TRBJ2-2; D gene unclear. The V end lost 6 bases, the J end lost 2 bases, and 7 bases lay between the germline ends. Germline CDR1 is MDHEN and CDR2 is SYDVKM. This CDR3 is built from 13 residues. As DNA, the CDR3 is TGTGCCAGCAGCTACACCAACACCGGGGAGCTGTTTTTT. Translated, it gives CASSYTNTGELFF.

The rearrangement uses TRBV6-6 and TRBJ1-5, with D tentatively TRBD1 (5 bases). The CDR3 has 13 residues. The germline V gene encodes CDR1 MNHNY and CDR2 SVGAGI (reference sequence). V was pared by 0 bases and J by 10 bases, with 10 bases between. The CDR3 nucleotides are TGTGCCAGCAGTTACTCGGACATAGTCCCCCAGCATTTT. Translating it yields CASSYSDIVPQHF.

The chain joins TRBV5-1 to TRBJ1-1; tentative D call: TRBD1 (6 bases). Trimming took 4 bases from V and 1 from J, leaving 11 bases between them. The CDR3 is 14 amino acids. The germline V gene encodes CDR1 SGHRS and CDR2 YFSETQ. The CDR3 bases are TGCGCCAGCAGCGCTGGGGGACAGAACACTGAAGCTTTCTTT. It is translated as CASSAGGQNTEAFF. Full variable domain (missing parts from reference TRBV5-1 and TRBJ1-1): KAGVTQTPRYLIKTRGQQVTLSCSPISGHRSVSWYQQTPGQGLQFLFEYFSETQRNKGNFPGRFSGRQFSNSRSEMNVSTLELGDSALYLCASSAGGQNTEAFFGQGTRLTVV.

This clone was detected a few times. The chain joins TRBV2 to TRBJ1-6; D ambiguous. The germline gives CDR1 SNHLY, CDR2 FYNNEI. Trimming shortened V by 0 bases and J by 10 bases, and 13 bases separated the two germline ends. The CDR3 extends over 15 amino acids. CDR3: CASSEALRGNSPLHF. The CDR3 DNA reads TGTGCCAGCAGTGAAGCGCTTCGGGGAAACTCACCCCTCCACTTT.

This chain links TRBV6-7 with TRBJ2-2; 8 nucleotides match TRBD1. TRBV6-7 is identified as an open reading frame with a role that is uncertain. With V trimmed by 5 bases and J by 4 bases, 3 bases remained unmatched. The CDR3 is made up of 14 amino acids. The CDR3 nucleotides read TGTGCCAGCAGTACAACAGGGGGCACCGGGGAGCTGTTTTTT. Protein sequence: CASSTTGGTGELFF.

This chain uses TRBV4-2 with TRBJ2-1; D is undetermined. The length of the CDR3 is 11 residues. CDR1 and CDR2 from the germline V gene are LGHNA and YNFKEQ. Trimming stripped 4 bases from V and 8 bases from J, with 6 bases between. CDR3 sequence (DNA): TGTGCCAGCAGCCTTAGAGATGAGCAGTTCTTC. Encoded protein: CASSLRDEQFF.

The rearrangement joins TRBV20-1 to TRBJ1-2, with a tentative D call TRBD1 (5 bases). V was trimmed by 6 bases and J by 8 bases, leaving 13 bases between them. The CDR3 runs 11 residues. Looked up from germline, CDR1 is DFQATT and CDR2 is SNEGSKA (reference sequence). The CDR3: CSAGAPEGYTF. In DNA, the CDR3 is TGCAGTGCCGGGGCCCCGGAGGGCTACACCTTC.

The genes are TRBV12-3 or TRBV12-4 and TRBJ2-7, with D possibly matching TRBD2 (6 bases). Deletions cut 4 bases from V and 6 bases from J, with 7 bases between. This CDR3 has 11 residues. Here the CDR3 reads CASSSGGEQYV. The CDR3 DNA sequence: TGTGCCAGCAGTTCCGGGGGCGAGCAGTACGTC.